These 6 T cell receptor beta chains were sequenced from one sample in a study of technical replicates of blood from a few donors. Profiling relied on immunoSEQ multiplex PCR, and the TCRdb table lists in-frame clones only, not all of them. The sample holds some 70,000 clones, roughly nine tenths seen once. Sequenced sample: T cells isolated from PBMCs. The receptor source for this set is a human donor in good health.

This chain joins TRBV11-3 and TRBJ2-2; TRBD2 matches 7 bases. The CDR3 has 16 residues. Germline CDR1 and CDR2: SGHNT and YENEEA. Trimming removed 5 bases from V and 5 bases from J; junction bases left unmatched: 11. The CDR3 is CASSPPVGGWTGELFF. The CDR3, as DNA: TGTGCCAGCAGCCCGCCCGTGGGGGGGTGGACCGGGGAGCTGTTTTTT.

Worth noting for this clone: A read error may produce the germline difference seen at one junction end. CDR3 sequence: CASSQLTSGPSSEQYF. In nucleotides, the CDR3 is TGTGCCAGCAGCCAATTGACTAGCGGGCCCTCCTCCGAGCAGTACTTC. This chain joins TRBV4-2 and TRBJ2-7, with TRBD2 identical over 10 bases. The CDR3 is 16 residues long. Germline V gene sequence: CDR1 LGHNA, CDR2 YNFKEQ.

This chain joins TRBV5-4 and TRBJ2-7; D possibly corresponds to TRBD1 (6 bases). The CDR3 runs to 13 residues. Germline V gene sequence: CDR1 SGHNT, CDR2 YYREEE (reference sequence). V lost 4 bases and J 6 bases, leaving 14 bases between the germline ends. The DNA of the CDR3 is TGTGCCAGCAGCAGTACAGGGTCGAGCGAGCAGTACTTC. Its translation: CASSSTGSSEQYF.

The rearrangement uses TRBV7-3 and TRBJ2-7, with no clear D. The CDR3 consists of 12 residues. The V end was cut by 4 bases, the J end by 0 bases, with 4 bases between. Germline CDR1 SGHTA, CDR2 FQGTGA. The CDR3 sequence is CASSSNSYEQYF. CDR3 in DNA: TGTGCCAGCAGCTCTAACTCCTACGAGCAGTACTTC. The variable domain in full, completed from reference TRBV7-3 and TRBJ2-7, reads GAGVSQTPSNKVTEKGKYVELRCDPISGHTALYWYRQSLGQGPEFLIYFQGTGAADDSGLPNDRFFAVRPEGSVSTLKIQRTERGDSAVYLCASSSNSYEQYFGPGTRLTVT.

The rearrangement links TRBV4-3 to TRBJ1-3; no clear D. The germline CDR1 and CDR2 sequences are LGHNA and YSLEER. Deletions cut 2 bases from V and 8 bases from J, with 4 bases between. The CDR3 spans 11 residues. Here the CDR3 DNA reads TGCGCCAGCAGCCAACCTGACACCATATATTTT. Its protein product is CASSQPDTIYF.

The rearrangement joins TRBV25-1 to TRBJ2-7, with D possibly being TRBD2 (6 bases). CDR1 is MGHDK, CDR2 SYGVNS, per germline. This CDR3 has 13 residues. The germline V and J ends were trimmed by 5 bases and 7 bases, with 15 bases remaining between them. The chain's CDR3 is CASSRREVREQYF. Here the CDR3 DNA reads TGTGCCAGCAGTCGAAGGGAGGTTCGGGAGCAGTACTTC.